Listed below are T cell receptor beta chains from one sample, sequenced in a study of blood T cells in healthy people across ages. TCRdb reanalysed the 5' RACE reads using MiXCR and keeps one entry per CDR3 protein. The table shows under 850,000 distinct CDR3 sequences, with around 36% occurring only once. The sequenced material came from blood. The origin of the receptors is a man aged 18 to 35 in good health. CDR3s include the opening cysteine and the closing phenylalanine or tryptophan. D genes are given only for firm matches. Size is omitted from some rows. Given values are once, few, many or a class for expanded clones.

CDR3nt: TGTGCCAGCAGTAGAGGATCCGGACCCAACTACGAGCAGTACTTC
CDR3aa: CASSRGSGPNYEQYF
d_gene: -
len: 15
v_gene: TRBV12-3/TRBV12-4
abundance: many
j_gene: TRBJ2-7

CDR3nt: TGTGCCAGCAGCTTAGCGGGGGGCATTATGAACACTGAAGCTTTCTTT
CDR3aa: CASSLAGGIMNTEAFF
d_gene: -
len: 16
v_gene: TRBV7-2
abundance: -
j_gene: TRBJ1-1

CDR3nt: TGTGCCAGCAGCTTGGGAGTCTCTGGAAACACCATATATTTT
CDR3aa: CASSLGVSGNTIYF
d_gene: -
len: 14
v_gene: TRBV5-5
abundance: -
j_gene: TRBJ1-3

CDR3nt: TGTGCCAGCAGTGGCAGGGCCACAGATACGCAGTATTTT
CDR3aa: CASSGRATDTQYF
d_gene: -
len: 13
v_gene: TRBV5-4
abundance: -
j_gene: TRBJ2-3

CDR3nt: TGCAGTGCTAGAGAGGGGGGGGCGGACCAAGAGACCCAGTACTTC
CDR3aa: CSAREGGADQETQYF
d_gene: -
len: 15
v_gene: TRBV20-1
abundance: -
j_gene: TRBJ2-5

CDR3nt: TGTGCCATCAGTGAGTTGGGTGACAGCACCACAGATACGCAGTATTTT
CDR3aa: CAISELGDSTTDTQYF
d_gene: -
len: 16
v_gene: TRBV10-3
abundance: few
j_gene: TRBJ2-3

CDR3nt: TGTGCCAGCACCCTTGGGGACCGGTTCGCTGACTACACCTTC
CDR3aa: CASTLGDRFADYTF
d_gene: -
len: 14
v_gene: TRBV12-3/TRBV12-4
abundance: few
j_gene: TRBJ1-2

CDR3nt: TGTGCTAGTGGCCCCGGCCTGTCCTACGAGCAGTACTTC
CDR3aa: CASGPGLSYEQYF
d_gene: -
len: 13
v_gene: TRBV12-5
abundance: -
j_gene: TRBJ2-7

CDR3nt: TGTGCCAGTAGGCCGGGACGGGTGACCAATCAGCCCCAGCATTTT
CDR3aa: CASRPGRVTNQPQHF
d_gene: -
len: 15
v_gene: TRBV19
abundance: -
j_gene: TRBJ1-5

CDR3nt: TGTGCCAGCAGCCAAGAGGGAACCTTCTACAATGAGCAGTTCTTC
CDR3aa: CASSQEGTFYNEQFF
d_gene: -
len: 15
v_gene: TRBV3-1
abundance: -
j_gene: TRBJ2-1

CDR3nt: TGTGCCAGCTCCTATCAAACTAGCGGCGACTACGAGCAGTACTTC
CDR3aa: CASSYQTSGDYEQYF
d_gene: TRBD2
len: 15
v_gene: TRBV7-6
abundance: once
j_gene: TRBJ2-7

CDR3nt: TGTGCCAGCACCGAAGGCTACAGCTCCTACAATGAGCAGTTCTTC
CDR3aa: CASTEGYSSYNEQFF
d_gene: -
len: 15
v_gene: TRBV12-3/TRBV12-4
abundance: -
j_gene: TRBJ2-1

CDR3nt: TGTGCCAGCAGCCAATTGGGACAGGGTGATGAAAAACTGTTTTTT
CDR3aa: CASSQLGQGDEKLFF
d_gene: TRBD1
len: 15
v_gene: TRBV16
abundance: many
j_gene: TRBJ1-4

CDR3nt: TGTGCCAGCAGTTACGCCACCGTGGGCGGGGAGCTGTTTTTT
CDR3aa: CASSYATVGGELFF
d_gene: -
len: 14
v_gene: TRBV6-5
abundance: -
j_gene: TRBJ2-2

CDR3nt: TGTGCCAGCAGCCAAGATCCCAACAGCGGCAACCTCAATGAGCAGTTCTTC
CDR3aa: CASSQDPNSGNLNEQFF
d_gene: -
len: 17
v_gene: TRBV4-2
abundance: -
j_gene: TRBJ2-1

CDR3nt: TGTGCCAGCAGTTTTGGACTAGCGGCCGGGGAGCTGTTTTTT
CDR3aa: CASSFGLAAGELFF
d_gene: TRBD2
len: 14
v_gene: TRBV12-3/TRBV12-4
abundance: few
j_gene: TRBJ2-2

CDR3nt: TGTGCCAGCAGCCGCCGGGACAAGAATTCACCCCTCCACTTT
CDR3aa: CASSRRDKNSPLHF
d_gene: -
len: 14
v_gene: TRBV3-1
abundance: -
j_gene: TRBJ1-6

CDR3nt: TGTGCCAGCAGCGAAAGTAACACTGAAGCTTTCTTT
CDR3aa: CASSESNTEAFF
d_gene: -
len: 12
v_gene: TRBV7-9
abundance: once
j_gene: TRBJ1-1

CDR3nt: TGTGCCAGCAGCCCACAGGGGGGCTACACCTTC
CDR3aa: CASSPQGGYTF
d_gene: TRBD1
len: 11
v_gene: TRBV12-3/TRBV12-4
abundance: few
j_gene: TRBJ1-2

CDR3nt: TGCAGTGCTAGGGACACTAGCGGGACCCAAGAGACCCAGTACTTC
CDR3aa: CSARDTSGTQETQYF
d_gene: TRBD2
len: 15
v_gene: TRBV20-1
abundance: few
j_gene: TRBJ2-5

CDR3nt: TGCGCCAGCAGCCAAGGACAGGGGGCTCGGGCCGGGGAGCTGTTTTTT
CDR3aa: CASSQGQGARAGELFF
d_gene: TRBD1
len: 16
v_gene: TRBV4-3
abundance: few
j_gene: TRBJ2-2

CDR3nt: TGCAGTGTTTCAGGGATTAGGGACCCTGAAGCTTTCTTT
CDR3aa: CSVSGIRDPEAFF
d_gene: -
len: 13
v_gene: TRBV20-1
abundance: -
j_gene: TRBJ1-1

CDR3nt: TGCAGTGCTCGCAGACGGATGAACACCGGGGAGCTGTTTTTT
CDR3aa: CSARRRMNTGELFF
d_gene: -
len: 14
v_gene: TRBV20-1
abundance: -
j_gene: TRBJ2-2

CDR3nt: TGTGCCAGCAGCTTAGGACGCGGGACAGGGTTTGGGGATACGCAGTATTTT
CDR3aa: CASSLGRGTGFGDTQYF
d_gene: TRBD1
len: 17
v_gene: TRBV11-2
abundance: many
j_gene: TRBJ2-3

CDR3nt: TGCGCCAGCAGCCTAGCCGGGGGGCAAGACAATGAGCAGTTCTTC
CDR3aa: CASSLAGGQDNEQFF
d_gene: -
len: 15
v_gene: TRBV4-3
abundance: many
j_gene: TRBJ2-1

CDR3nt: TGTGCCAGCAGTCCCGGGACAGCGACTAATGAAAAACTGTTTTTT
CDR3aa: CASSPGTATNEKLFF
d_gene: TRBD1
len: 15
v_gene: TRBV6-2/TRBV6-3
abundance: few
j_gene: TRBJ1-4

CDR3nt: TGTGCCAGTAGTATCCTACGCGGACGGAATGAGCAGTTCTTC
CDR3aa: CASSILRGRNEQFF
d_gene: -
len: 14
v_gene: TRBV19
abundance: -
j_gene: TRBJ2-1

CDR3nt: TGTGCCAGCAGCGGAAATCGGGCGGGCTATGGCTACACCTTC
CDR3aa: CASSGNRAGYGYTF
d_gene: -
len: 14
v_gene: TRBV4-2
abundance: -
j_gene: TRBJ1-2

CDR3nt: TGCAGTGCTAGAGTAGGCGTACAGGTCACAGATACGCAGTATTTT
CDR3aa: CSARVGVQVTDTQYF
d_gene: -
len: 15
v_gene: TRBV20-1
abundance: -
j_gene: TRBJ2-3

CDR3nt: TGTGCCAGCAGCTTAGTGGGTGGGGCACCCCTCCACTTT
CDR3aa: CASSLVGGAPLHF
d_gene: -
len: 13
v_gene: TRBV7-2
abundance: -
j_gene: TRBJ1-6

CDR3nt: TGCGCCAGCAGCCAGCGAGGGAACGGGGACGATACGCAGTATTTT
CDR3aa: CASSQRGNGDDTQYF
d_gene: -
len: 15
v_gene: TRBV4-1
abundance: -
j_gene: TRBJ2-3

CDR3nt: TGTGCCAGCATCCCCTCGGAGAGGGTTTCACCCCTCCACTTT
CDR3aa: CASIPSERVSPLHF
d_gene: -
len: 14
v_gene: TRBV7-2
abundance: few
j_gene: TRBJ1-6

CDR3nt: TGTGCCGGCAGTTCGGGACAGAGGAACTATGGCTACACCTTC
CDR3aa: CAGSSGQRNYGYTF
d_gene: TRBD1
len: 14
v_gene: TRBV27
abundance: -
j_gene: TRBJ1-2

CDR3nt: TGCAGTGCTAGAGATAGCGGGGGAGCCTACAATGAGCAGTTCTTC
CDR3aa: CSARDSGGAYNEQFF
d_gene: TRBD2
len: 15
v_gene: TRBV20-1
abundance: few
j_gene: TRBJ2-1

CDR3nt: TGCGCCAGCAGCCTTTCAGCGGGAGCGGGATACGAGCAGTACTTC
CDR3aa: CASSLSAGAGYEQYF
d_gene: TRBD2
len: 15
v_gene: TRBV4-3
abundance: -
j_gene: TRBJ2-7

CDR3nt: TGTGCCAGCAGCTTAGGGACATCCCCGGCCCGCGGGGAGCTGTTTTTT
CDR3aa: CASSLGTSPARGELFF
d_gene: -
len: 16
v_gene: TRBV7-7
abundance: -
j_gene: TRBJ2-2

CDR3nt: TGTGCCAGCAGCTTAGAACGGGACCAAGAGACCCAGTACTTC
CDR3aa: CASSLERDQETQYF
d_gene: -
len: 14
v_gene: TRBV7-9
abundance: -
j_gene: TRBJ2-5

CDR3nt: TGCGCCAGCAGCTTGGAAGCTAGCGGACCCCGAAGCTCCTACAATGAGCAGTTCTTC
CDR3aa: CASSLEASGPRSSYNEQFF
d_gene: TRBD2
len: 19
v_gene: TRBV5-1
abundance: few
j_gene: TRBJ2-1

CDR3nt: TGTGCCAGCAGCAAAGAGGAGCGGGGGGTTTCTTACGAGCAGTACTTC
CDR3aa: CASSKEERGVSYEQYF
d_gene: -
len: 16
v_gene: TRBV21-1
abundance: few
j_gene: TRBJ2-7

CDR3nt: TGTGCCAGCAGCTTAAATCCAGCGGAGGACAATGAGCAGTTCTTC
CDR3aa: CASSLNPAEDNEQFF
d_gene: -
len: 15
v_gene: TRBV11-2
abundance: few
j_gene: TRBJ2-1

CDR3nt: TGTGCCAGCAGGGGACGACAGGGGGAGAACACCGGGGAGCTGTTTTTT
CDR3aa: CASRGRQGENTGELFF
d_gene: TRBD1
len: 16
v_gene: TRBV9
abundance: -
j_gene: TRBJ2-2

CDR3nt: TGTGCCAGCAGCCCAAACGCAGGGGGAGGTGAAAAACTGTTTTTT
CDR3aa: CASSPNAGGGEKLFF
d_gene: TRBD1
len: 15
v_gene: TRBV7-9
abundance: -
j_gene: TRBJ1-4

CDR3nt: TGCAGCACTCAACAGGGAACCAACACTGAAGCTTTCTTT
CDR3aa: CSTQQGTNTEAFF
d_gene: -
len: 13
v_gene: TRBV29-1
abundance: -
j_gene: TRBJ1-1

CDR3nt: TGTGCCAGCAGCCGGGTGGGGAGCACTGAAGCTTTCTTT
CDR3aa: CASSRVGSTEAFF
d_gene: -
len: 13
v_gene: TRBV6-5
abundance: -
j_gene: TRBJ1-1

CDR3nt: TGTGCCAGCAGCCCCGCGGGGCCCCATGGCTACACCTTC
CDR3aa: CASSPAGPHGYTF
d_gene: -
len: 13
v_gene: TRBV27
abundance: -
j_gene: TRBJ1-2

CDR3nt: TGCAGTGCCGAACCTCCGGGACAGGGTATCAGTGAGCAGTTCTTC
CDR3aa: CSAEPPGQGISEQFF
d_gene: TRBD1
len: 15
v_gene: TRBV20-1
abundance: -
j_gene: TRBJ2-1

CDR3nt: TGTGCCAGCAGCTTAGGTGGCGGAGAATACACCTACGAGCAGTACTTC
CDR3aa: CASSLGGGEYTYEQYF
d_gene: -
len: 16
v_gene: TRBV7-9
abundance: few
j_gene: TRBJ2-7

CDR3nt: TGCGCCAGCAGCCAAGATGTGGCTAGCGGGACCACAGATACGCAGTATTTT
CDR3aa: CASSQDVASGTTDTQYF
d_gene: TRBD2
len: 17
v_gene: TRBV4-1
abundance: few
j_gene: TRBJ2-3

CDR3nt: TGTGCCACCAGCAGAGATCAGATGGGACAGAGCTACGAGCAGTACTTC
CDR3aa: CATSRDQMGQSYEQYF
d_gene: TRBD1
len: 16
v_gene: TRBV15
abundance: few
j_gene: TRBJ2-7

CDR3nt: TGTGCCAGCAGCCAAGATTCGTCTAGCGGGGCAAGCGAGACCCAGTACTTC
CDR3aa: CASSQDSSSGASETQYF
d_gene: TRBD2
len: 17
v_gene: TRBV3-1
abundance: -
j_gene: TRBJ2-5

CDR3nt: TGTGCCAGGGTTCCGGGGGACGGGGGAAGGGATGAGCAGTACTTC
CDR3aa: CARVPGDGGRDEQYF
d_gene: -
len: 15
v_gene: TRBV5-6
abundance: -
j_gene: TRBJ2-5

CDR3nt: TGTGCCAGCAGTTCCGACAGTACGGCATCACCCCTCCACTTT
CDR3aa: CASSSDSTASPLHF
d_gene: -
len: 14
v_gene: TRBV12-3/TRBV12-4
abundance: -
j_gene: TRBJ1-6

CDR3nt: TGTGCCAGCAGCGTAGGACAGGGGGCAGGAAATGAGCAGTACTTC
CDR3aa: CASSVGQGAGNEQYF
d_gene: TRBD1
len: 15
v_gene: TRBV11-2
abundance: -
j_gene: TRBJ2-5